The text below deals with one TCR beta chain. The antigen remains undetermined. The data were taken from a study of CD8 T cells in Susac syndrome. At the level of the study: Among the sequenced Susac syndrome patients, roughly 6 had active disease while roughly eight were in remission. Blood was drawn from patients with Susac syndrome. At that point, they were therapy-naive, on corticosteroids, or on intravenous immunoglobulin alone. Study outcomes and limitations: The study admitted that it had a relatively small number of individuals in its TCR sequencing and HLA analysis.

RNA amounts of about 0.5 to 1 ug underwent reverse transcription with random hexamers. TCRdb reprocessed the immunoSEQ multiplex PCR reads via MiXCR and lists one record per CDR3 protein. The sample shows some 200,000 distinct CDR3 sequences, 85% to 95% of them seen only once. The TEMRA cells underwent FACS enrichment, while the CD8+ and CD4+ T cells underwent negative isolation. The CDR3 runs 17 residues. V lost 0 bases to trimming and J lost 5 bases, with 19 bases between them. The V gene's germline CDR1 is MGHRA and CDR2 YSYEKL. Sequencing was done on a sample of CD8+ T cells from PBMCs. V gene TRBV4-1 combines with J gene TRBJ1-2; D not resolved. The receptor was derived from a human donor with Susac syndrome. Here the CDR3 reads CASSQEGIAITSYGYTF. In DNA, the CDR3 is TGCGCCAGCAGCCAAGAGGGCATCGCCATTACTTCATATGGCTACACCTTC.